The rows below give T cell receptor beta chains drawn from one sample of a study of memory CD4+ T cells and cytomegalovirus serostatus. Repertoires were generated with immunoSEQ multiplex PCR, while TCRdb's copy carries only in-frame clones and drops some. The data show about 75,000 clones, under 80% seen once. The sequencing sample was made of memory CD4+ T cells from blood. The origin of the receptors is an adult in good health and CMV-seropositive. Both conserved end residues are part of each CDR3. D genes are given only for firm matches. For some rows the clone size is stated as once, few or many, or as a class when expanded; others skip it.

cdr3_aa cdr3_nt j_call d_call clone_size v_call cdr3_length
CASSRRLAGEETQYF TGTGCCAGTAGTCGCCGACTAGCGGGGGAAGAGACCCAGTACTTC TRBJ2-5 TRBD2 - TRBV19 15
CASSPNQGRNTEAFF TGTGCCAGCTCACCAAATCAGGGCCGGAACACTGAAGCTTTCTTT TRBJ1-1 - - TRBV18 15
CASSLRAGFGAFF TGTGCCAGCAGTTTAAGGGCAGGGTTTGGAGCTTTCTTT TRBJ1-1 - - TRBV28 13
CASSLEGQGLGYTF TGCGCCAGCAGCTTGGAGGGACAGGGCTTGGGCTACACCTTC TRBJ1-2 TRBD1 - TRBV5-1 14
CASSASTNEKLFF TGTGCCAGCAGTGCTTCAACTAATGAAAAACTGTTTTTT TRBJ1-4 - - TRBV6-1 13
CASSALAGGRNEQFF TGTGCCAGCAGTGCCCTAGCGGGGGGGCGCAATGAGCAGTTCTTC TRBJ2-1 TRBD2 - TRBV6-1 15
CASSAPDRDYGDTF TGTGCCAGCAGTGCCCCCGACAGGGACTATGGCGACACCTTC TRBJ1-2 TRBD1 - TRBV6-1 14
CATSRARTLGGNQPQHF TGTGCCACCAGCAGGGCTCGGACTTTGGGGGGCAATCAGCCCCAGCATTTT TRBJ1-5 - - TRBV15 17
CASSRVTGNTIYF TGTGCCAGTAGTCGGGTCACTGGAAACACCATATATTTT TRBJ1-3 - few TRBV19 13
CASSLGRGQINSKNIQYF TGTGCCAGCAGTTTAGGGAGGGGACAGATAAACTCCAAAAACATTCAGTACTTC TRBJ2-4 - once TRBV28 18
CASSYSRDRGTEAFF TGTGCCAGCAGTTACTCCCGGGACAGGGGAACTGAAGCTTTCTTT TRBJ1-1 TRBD1 - TRBV6-5 15
CASSVEGSNQPQHF TGTGCCAGCAGTGTCGAAGGCAGCAATCAGCCCCAGCATTTT TRBJ1-5 - - TRBV2 14
CASSVYGGNTEAFF TGTGCCAGCAGCGTATACGGGGGCAACACTGAAGCTTTCTTT TRBJ1-1 - - TRBV7-9 14
CASSFLGHWDLPATYEQYF TGTGCCAGCAGTTTTTTAGGCCACTGGGACCTCCCTGCCACCTACGAGCAGTACTTC TRBJ2-7 - - TRBV28 19
CASSPRGTGGDEQYF TGTGCCAGCTCACCGAGGGGGACAGGGGGTGACGAGCAGTACTTC TRBJ2-7 TRBD1 - TRBV18 15
CASSFGTAEAFF TGCGCCAGCAGCTTTGGGACAGCGGAAGCTTTCTTT TRBJ1-1 TRBD1 - TRBV5-1 12
CASSLVDVGGSEAFF TGCGCCAGCAGCTTAGTAGACGTGGGGGGGTCTGAAGCTTTCTTT TRBJ1-1 - - TRBV5-1 15
CASRRTGGAETQYF TGTGCCAGCAGGAGGACAGGGGGTGCAGAGACCCAGTACTTC TRBJ2-5 TRBD1 - TRBV11-2 14
CASRRGVRETQYF TGCGCCAGCAGACGAGGGGTAAGGGAGACCCAGTACTTC TRBJ2-5 - few TRBV4-1 13
CASSPGRTTRGEQYF TGCGCCAGCAGTCCCGGGAGGACTACCCGCGGCGAGCAGTACTTC TRBJ2-7 TRBD2 - TRBV10-1 15
CASSEPTSWNEQYF TGTGCCAGCAGTGAACCCACTAGTTGGAACGAGCAGTACTTC TRBJ2-7 - once TRBV2 14
CASSYRGSFGIGNTIYF TGTGCCAGCAGCTACCGTGGGTCCTTCGGGATTGGAAACACCATATATTTT TRBJ1-3 - - TRBV5-6 17
CASSVDYMGQETQYF TGTGCCAGCAGCGTAGATTACATGGGCCAAGAGACCCAGTACTTC TRBJ2-5 - many TRBV9 15
CASAIGGGANVLTF TGTGCGAGCGCAATCGGTGGAGGGGCCAACGTCCTGACTTTC TRBJ2-6 - - TRBV28 14
CAWTTGNYGYTF TGTGCCTGGACGACAGGGAACTATGGCTACACCTTC TRBJ1-2 TRBD1 few TRBV30 12
CSGTLEETQYF TGCAGTGGTACTTTGGAAGAGACCCAGTACTTC TRBJ2-5 - - TRBV20-1 11
CASSDVGGSQETQYF TGTGCCAGCAGCGACGTAGGGGGGAGCCAAGAGACCCAGTACTTC TRBJ2-5 - once TRBV9 15
CASRPLAGKGDTQYF TGTGCCAGCAGACCCCTAGCGGGAAAAGGGGATACGCAGTATTTT TRBJ2-3 TRBD2 once TRBV11-2 15
CASSLGGGGAIREAFF TGTGCCAGCAGTTTAGGAGGAGGGGGCGCGATCCGCGAAGCTTTCTTT TRBJ1-1 TRBD1 - TRBV28 16
CASSYSGRVGTEAFF TGTGCCAGCAGTTACTCAGGCAGGGTAGGCACTGAAGCTTTCTTT TRBJ1-1 - - TRBV6-5 15
CASGLAGSRTDTQYF TGCGCCAGCGGACTAGCGGGTTCCCGCACAGATACGCAGTATTTT TRBJ2-3 TRBD2 - TRBV5-1 15
CASSPYRLSIATGEQFF TGTGCCAGCAGCCCATACCGCCTCTCCATCGCCACGGGGGAGCAGTTCTTC TRBJ2-1 - - TRBV7-9 17
CASSYYPDEQFF TGCGCCAGCAGCTACTATCCCGATGAGCAGTTCTTC TRBJ2-1 - - TRBV5-1 12
CASSPSMDSPYGYTF TGTGCCAGCAGTCCCTCTATGGACAGTCCTTATGGCTACACCTTC TRBJ1-2 - - TRBV27 15
CASSFRGRGEKLFF TGTGCCAGCAGCTTTCGGGGTCGAGGGGAAAAACTGTTTTTT TRBJ1-4 - few TRBV5-4 14
CAWSPTGNQPQHF TGTGCCTGGAGTCCCACAGGGAATCAGCCCCAGCATTTT TRBJ1-5 - - TRBV30 13
CASSVTGGWNTGELFF TGTGCCAGCAGTGTTACAGGGGGCTGGAACACCGGGGAGCTGTTTTTT TRBJ2-2 TRBD1 - TRBV2 16
CASSPTRGRDTQYF TGTGCCAGCAGTCCCACCCGGGGGAGAGATACGCAGTATTTT TRBJ2-3 - - TRBV28 14
CASSLDRAREQFF TGTGCCAGCAGCTTGGACAGGGCGCGTGAGCAGTTCTTC TRBJ2-1 TRBD1 - TRBV7-9 13
CASRKEEKAFF TGTGCCAGCCGCAAGGAAGAGAAAGCTTTCTTT TRBJ1-1 - - TRBV9 11
CASTDDRRGNTIYF TGTGCCAGCACCGACGACAGAAGAGGAAACACCATATATTTT TRBJ1-3 - few TRBV6-1 14
CASQSATASSYEQYF TGTGCCTCCCAAAGTGCCACAGCAAGCTCCTACGAGCAGTACTTC TRBJ2-7 - - TRBV30 15
CASSLVGAGEQYF TGTGCCAGCAGCTTAGTCGGTGCAGGCGAGCAGTACTTC TRBJ2-7 - - TRBV11-2 13
CASTGQFNQPQHF TGCGCCAGCACTGGACAGTTCAATCAGCCCCAGCATTTT TRBJ1-5 - - TRBV10-2 13
CASCRQGDTGELFF TGTGCCAGCTGCCGACAGGGCGACACCGGGGAGCTGTTTTTT TRBJ2-2 TRBD1 - TRBV5-4 14
CASSNDRERTF TGTGCCAGCAGTAACGACAGGGAACGGACCTTC TRBJ2-7 TRBD1 - TRBV6-6 11
CASSPIRDSYNEQFF TGTGCCAGCTCACCTATCCGGGACAGCTACAATGAGCAGTTCTTC TRBJ2-1 TRBD1 - TRBV18 15
CASSHLIAGKQFF TGCGCCAGCAGCCACCTTATAGCGGGGAAGCAGTTCTTC TRBJ2-1 TRBD2 - TRBV4-1 13
CSAAEGGNSPLHF TGCAGCGCCGCGGAGGGGGGAAATTCACCCCTCCACTTT TRBJ1-6 - - TRBV29-1 13
CASSSRDRGNTGELFF TGTGCCAGCAGCTCCCGGGACAGGGGGAACACCGGGGAGCTGTTTTTT TRBJ2-2 TRBD1 - TRBV11-3 16
CASSQDRGRSDTQYF TGTGCCAGCAGTCAGGACAGAGGGAGATCAGATACGCAGTATTTT TRBJ2-3 - - TRBV28 15
CASSLVQAPGELFF TGTGCCAGCAGCTTAGTCCAGGCCCCCGGGGAGCTGTTTTTT TRBJ2-2 - few TRBV7-6 14
CASSLGGATPYGYTF TGTGCCAGCAGCTTAGGAGGTGCGACACCTTATGGCTACACCTTC TRBJ1-2 - - TRBV7-9 15